What follows are 15 T cell receptor beta chains derived from one specimen sequenced in a study of blood T cell repertoires in COVID-19. The table came from immunoSEQ multiplex PCR; TCRdb's copy has only in-frame clones and leaves some out. There are about 210,000 clones in the sample; approximately 90% occur only once, and 4% to 5.5% lies in the top ten. Material: peripheral blood. The receptors shown here come from a woman aged 40 to 50 with acute or convalescent COVID-19.

This chain connects TRBV19 to TRBJ1-3; 8 nucleotides line up with TRBD1. The CDR3 length is 15 residues. J was trimmed by 3 bases and V by 5 bases; bases with no gene match: 6. Germline CDR1 LNHDA, CDR2 SQIVND (reference sequence). The CDR3 sequence: CASSVQGARGNTIYF. The CDR3 nucleotides are TGTGCCAGTAGTGTGCAGGGGGCGCGTGGAAACACCATATATTTT.

The chain carries TRBV7-2 and TRBJ1-6, with 9 bases matching TRBD1. Looked up from germline, CDR1 is SGHTA and CDR2 is FQGNSA. There are 16 residues in the CDR3. V lost 4 bases to trimming and J lost 7 bases; unmatched junction nucleotides: 8. In DNA, the CDR3 is TGTGCCAGCAGCTCCCCGGGACAGGGATTAAATTCACCCCTCCACTTT. Translating gives CASSSPGQGLNSPLHF.

The chain has TRBV6-1 and TRBJ1-2, with TRBD1 matching 7 bases. Unmatched junction bases numbered 5, after V lost 2 bases and J lost 5 bases. CDR3 length: 14 amino acids. Germline V gene lookup returns CDR1 MNHNS and CDR2 SASEGT. CDR3: CASSESRGAYGYTF. The CDR3 bases are TGTGCCAGCAGTGAAAGCAGGGGGGCTTATGGCTACACCTTC.

The chain couples TRBV18 to TRBJ1-3; D remains unclear. The ends were cut back, 1 base at V and 0 bases at J, with 7 bases in the middle. Germline V gives CDR1 KGHSH, CDR2 LQKENI. This CDR3 is built from 15 residues. This CDR3 reads CASSPQSSSGNTIYF. CDR3 coding DNA: TGTGCCAGCTCACCACAGAGTAGCTCTGGAAACACCATATATTTT.

This chain uses TRBV5-1 with TRBJ2-2; 11 bases align to TRBD2. The J segment lost 0 bases and the V segment lost 5 bases, leaving 3 bases of the junction unmatched. This CDR3 contains 16 residues. CDR1 SGHRS and CDR2 YFSETQ come from the germline V gene. The CDR3 region is CASRGTSGTNTGELFF. DNA for the CDR3: TGCGCCAGCAGGGGGACTAGCGGCACGAACACCGGGGAGCTGTTTTTT. Full variable domain (outside the CDR3, taken from reference TRBV5-1 and TRBJ2-2): KAGVTQTPRYLIKTRGQQVTLSCSPISGHRSVSWYQQTPGQGLQFLFEYFSETQRNKGNFPGRFSGRQFSNSRSEMNVSTLELGDSALYLCASRGTSGTNTGELFFGEGSRLTVL.

Only one count was recorded for this clone. J is TRBJ1-2 and V is TRBV9; perhaps TRBD1 as D (6 bases). The germline V and J ends were trimmed by 7 bases and 3 bases, with 22 bases remaining between them. CDR3 length: 16 amino acids. Looked up from germline, CDR1 is SGDLS and CDR2 is YYNGEE. The CDR3 nucleotides are TGTGCCAGCCGTGGAACTATAGGGGGACGGTACTATGGCTACACCTTC. As protein: CASRGTIGGRYYGYTF.

V and J are TRBV5-5 and TRBJ2-7; D perhaps matches TRBD1 (6 bases). V was cut by 4 bases and J by 5 bases, with 13 bases left in between. Germline V CDR1 and CDR2: SGHKS, YYEKEE (reference sequence). This CDR3 is built from 13 residues. The CDR3 region is CASSPTGSHEQYV. In DNA form, the CDR3 reads TGTGCCAGCAGCCCCACAGGGTCCCACGAGCAGTACGTC.

This rearrangement joins TRBV15 to TRBJ1-2, with 10 bases matching TRBD1. Germline V gene lookup returns CDR1 LNHNV and CDR2 YYDKDF (reference sequence). V gave up 8 bases and J gave up 3 bases; unmatched junction bases: 9. The CDR3 runs 15 residues. This CDR3 is CATSDPDRGDYGYTF. The CDR3 DNA is TGTGCCACCTCGGATCCGGACAGGGGGGACTATGGCTACACCTTC. Combining the CDR3 with reference TRBV15 and TRBJ1-2 gives the whole variable domain DAMVIQNPRYQVTQFGKPVTLSCSQTLNHNVMYWYQQKSSQAPKLLFHYYDKDFNNEADTPDNFQSRRPNTSFCFLDIRSPGLGDTAMYLCATSDPDRGDYGYTFGSGTRLTVV.

The chain uses TRBV6-1 and TRBJ1-6; D gene ambiguous. Trimming removed 2 bases from V and 8 bases from J, with 10 bases in between. The CDR3 length is 14 residues. CDR1 and CDR2 (germline): MNHNS, SASEGT. The CDR3 here is CASSERRTDSPLHF. CDR3 in DNA: TGTGCCAGCAGTGAAAGACGCACAGATTCACCCCTCCACTTT.

The chain links TRBV19 to TRBJ1-1; D might be TRBD1 (6 bases). There are 11 residues in the CDR3. V shed 5 bases and J shed 7 bases, with 8 bases lying between them. Germline lookup yields CDR1 LNHDA and CDR2 SQIVND (reference sequence). The DNA of the CDR3 is TGTGCCAGTAGTCAGGGGAGTGAAGCTTTCTTT. Translated: CASSQGSEAFF.

With regard to this clone: The sample contains more than one DNA sequence encoding this CDR3. V is TRBV19 and J is TRBJ1-5; maybe TRBD1 (5 bases). Germline CDR1 and CDR2: LNHDA and SQIVND (reference sequence). Trimming removed 3 bases at V and 6 bases at J, with 9 bases between. The CDR3 is 13 amino acids. The CDR3 is CASSIRGSQPQHF. The CDR3 nucleotides read TGTGCCAGTAGTATTCGGGGGAGTCAGCCCCAGCATTTT.

This clone is a singleton in its sample. The gene calls are TRBV7-9 and TRBJ1-4; TRBD1 agrees at 10 bases. In germline, CDR1 is SEHNR, CDR2 FQNEAQ (reference sequence). The CDR3 covers 14 residues. With V trimmed by 5 bases and J by 6 bases, 3 bases remained unmatched. The DNA of the CDR3 is TGTGCCAGCAGCCAGGACAGGGGGTATGAAAAACTGTTTTTT. Its protein is CASSQDRGYEKLFF.

This clone has only one observation. This chain uses TRBV2 with TRBJ1-1; D is uncertain. The length of the CDR3 is 15 residues. The germline V and J ends were trimmed by 3 bases and 1 base, with 12 bases remaining between them. The germline CDR1 and CDR2 sequences are SNHLY and FYNNEI. The CDR3 region has the DNA TGTGCCAGCAGTGAGGAGGGCGACGCGAACACTGAAGCTTTCTTT. Translating it yields CASSEEGDANTEAFF.

The chain carries TRBV7-6 and TRBJ1-1; 7 bases fit TRBD1. J was trimmed by 5 bases and V by 5 bases; bases with no gene match: 11. Per germline, CDR1 SGHVS and CDR2 FNYEAQ. CDR3 size: 15 residues. CDR3 coding DNA: TGTGCCAGCAGCCTAAGACAGGGCTCGACTACTGAAGCTTTCTTT. Translation: CASSLRQGSTTEAFF.

This clone appeared a single time. The chain combines TRBV12-5 with TRBJ1-2, with 7 bases matching TRBD1. V shed 6 bases and J 3 bases; nucleotides not matched to a gene: 4. Germline V gene sequence: CDR1 LGHNT, CDR2 FRNRAP. CDR3 length equals 13 residues. Here the CDR3 reads CASGLGTDYGYTF. The DNA for the CDR3 is TGTGCTAGTGGCCTGGGGACAGACTATGGCTACACCTTC.